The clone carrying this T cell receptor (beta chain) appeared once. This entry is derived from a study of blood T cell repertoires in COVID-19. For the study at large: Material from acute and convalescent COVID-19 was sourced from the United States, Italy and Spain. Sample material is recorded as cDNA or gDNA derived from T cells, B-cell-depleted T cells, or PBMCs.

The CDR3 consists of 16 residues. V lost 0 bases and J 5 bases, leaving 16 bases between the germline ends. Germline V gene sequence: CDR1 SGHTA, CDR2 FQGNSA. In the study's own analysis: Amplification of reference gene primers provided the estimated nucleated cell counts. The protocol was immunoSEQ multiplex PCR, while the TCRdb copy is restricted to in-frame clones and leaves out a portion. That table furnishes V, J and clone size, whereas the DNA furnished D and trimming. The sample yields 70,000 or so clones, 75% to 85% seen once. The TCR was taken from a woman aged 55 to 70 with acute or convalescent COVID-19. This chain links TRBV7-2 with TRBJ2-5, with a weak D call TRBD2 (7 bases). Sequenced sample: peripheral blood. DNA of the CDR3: TGTGCCAGCAGCTTAGCCCCGGGGGGCTTCGGGGAGACCCAGTACTTC. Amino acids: CASSLAPGGFGETQYF.